These 19 T cell receptor beta chains share one sample of origin, sequenced in a study of synovial regulatory T cells in juvenile arthritis. These receptors have no identified antigens. Study results and limitations: TCR diversity was lower in inflammation-associated blood Treg cells than in other blood Treg cells.

Data came from immunoSEQ multiplex PCR; TCRdb stores just in-frame clones and leaves some out. The table for this sample gives hundreds of clones. The sequencing sample was made of Treg cells from blood. Stated subset: HLA-DR+ inflammation-associated blood Treg cells. These receptors were obtained from a donor aged 2-35 years with juvenile idiopathic arthritis.

In terms of frequency, this clone is medium-sized. The J gene is TRBJ1-2, the V gene TRBV5-6; checking the TCRdb D call of TRBD1 is not possible without DNA. Per germline, CDR1 SGHDT and CDR2 YYEEEE. The CDR3 spans 13 residues. No coding sequence is recorded. The CDR3 reads CASSPPGSYGYTF.

This clone ranks as large in terms of frequency. The rearrangement uses TRBV5-5 and TRBJ2-3. The CDR3 totals 17 residues. The DNA is not on file. Germline loops: CDR1 SGHKS, CDR2 YYEKEE (reference sequence). The CDR3 loop reads CASSIAQTRFSPDTQYF.

According to its frequency, this clone is medium-sized. This sequence joins TRBV27 and TRBJ2-7; TCRdb reports TRBD2, a call that lacks DNA to check it against. Germline CDR1 is MNHEY and CDR2 is SMNVEV (reference sequence). The CDR3 is 16 amino acids. The coding DNA is unavailable. The CDR3 loop is CASSFNLAGGLYEQYF.

This sequence joins TRBV30 and TRBJ2-5; there is no DNA to check the TCRdb D call of TRBD1. The CDR3 is 13 amino acids. The coding DNA is unavailable. Germline V gene data show CDR1 as GTSNPN and CDR2 as SVGIG (reference sequence). CDR3 residues: CAWRRQGQETQYF.

In terms of frequency, this clone is medium-sized (0.01 to 0.1%). This chain links TRBV5-4 with TRBJ1-2; TCRdb's assignment of TRBD1 cannot be checked, as there is no DNA. Germline V CDR1 and CDR2: SGHNT, YYREEE (reference sequence). There are 16 residues in the CDR3. No DNA sequence is on record. The CDR3 loop is CASSQDRGDGNYGYTF.

According to its frequency, this clone is medium-sized. The chain links TRBV18 to TRBJ2-7. This CDR3 is built from 14 residues. A DNA sequence was not provided. CDR1 is KGHSH, CDR2 LQKENI, per germline. CDR3: CASSLGPVGREQYF.

This clone is called medium-sized based on its frequency. This chain uses TRBV7-3 with TRBJ2-1; the D gene TCRdb calls, TRBD2, cannot be checked with no DNA. CDR1 SGHTA and CDR2 FQGTGA come from the germline V gene. The CDR3 covers 13 residues. No DNA appears here. CDR3 amino acids: CASSQTSSNEQFF.

This clone shows up as medium-sized by frequency. The rearrangement uses TRBV14 and TRBJ2-1. CDR1 and CDR2 from the germline V gene are SGHDN and FVKESK. The CDR3 runs to 13 residues. The DNA is not on file. The CDR3 here is CASSQGTRGEQFF.

This clone counts as medium-sized by frequency. The V and J genes are TRBV28 and TRBJ2-7; TCRdb calls TRBD2, which cannot be checked without DNA. In germline, CDR1 is MDHEN, CDR2 SYDVKM. This CDR3 spans 17 amino acids. This entry has no DNA. The CDR3: CASSLYGLVGSSYEQYF. The variable domain in full, with the rest retrieved from reference TRBV28 and TRBJ2-7, is DVKVTQSSRYLVKRTGEKVFLECVQDMDHENMFWYRQDPGLGLRLIYFSYDVKMKEKGDIPEGYSVSREKKERFSLILESASTNQTSMYLCASSLYGLVGSSYEQYFGPGTRLTVT.

This clone is identified as large (0.1 to 1%) from frequency. The J gene is TRBJ2-2, the V gene TRBV5-1; the D call of TRBD2 rests on TCRdb alone, since no DNA is present to check it. Germline lookup yields CDR1 SGHRS and CDR2 YFSETQ. This CDR3 contains 14 residues. The DNA is not on file. CDR3 residues: CASRTSQLTGELFF.

Judged by frequency, this clone is medium-sized (0.01 to 0.1%). The chain is built from TRBV5-4 and TRBJ2-5; as DNA is missing, the TRBD2 call by TCRdb cannot be tested. This CDR3 contains 14 residues. No DNA has been recorded. CDR1 and CDR2 (germline): SGHNT, YYREEE (reference sequence). CDR3 amino acids: CATSGGTIPGAQYF.

Its frequency marks this clone as large. V is TRBV25-1 and J is TRBJ2-7; TCRdb designates TRBD1, a call that cannot be tested without DNA. CDR3 length: 18 residues. DNA is not recorded here. CDR1 MGHDK and CDR2 SYGVNS come from the germline V gene. The chain's CDR3 is CASSESTGGYSDSYEQYF.

This clone is classed as medium-sized by frequency. CDR3 protein: CASSPRLAGVAGANVLTF. This rearrangement joins TRBV9 to TRBJ2-6; TCRdb calls TRBD2, which cannot be checked without DNA. Germline loops: CDR1 SGDLS, CDR2 YYNGEE. The CDR3 has 18 residues. DNA is not recorded here. The entire variable domain, with the rest obtained from reference TRBV9 and TRBJ2-6, is as follows: DSGVTQTPKHLITATGQRVTLRCSPRSGDLSVYWYQQSLDQGLQFLIQYYNGEERAKGNILERFSAQQFPDLHSELNLSSLELGDSALYFCASSPRLAGVAGANVLTFGAGSRLTVL.

This clone is labeled medium-sized based on frequency. This sequence joins TRBV18 and TRBJ2-1; TCRdb's D call, TRBD2, is unchecked because there is no DNA. Looked up from germline, CDR1 is KGHSH and CDR2 is LQKENI. The CDR3 runs 25 residues. There is no recorded DNA. CDR3 residues: CASSPPISLAGGITTHLPRYNEQFF.

This clone shows up as large (0.1 to 1%) by frequency. The V call is TRBV28, the J call TRBJ2-7. The CDR3 covers 14 residues. Nucleotide data are not available. Germline CDR1 reads MDHEN; CDR2 reads SYDVKM. This CDR3 reads CASNIGTRTYEQYF.

By frequency, this clone is large (0.1 to 1%). The chain couples TRBV5-6 to TRBJ2-1; no DNA is available, so the TRBD1 call from TCRdb remains unchecked. Germline V gene sequence: CDR1 SGHDT, CDR2 YYEEEE. The CDR3 contains 14 residues. No DNA was logged. The CDR3 loop is CASSLLTGTNEQFF.

This clone is called medium-sized (0.01 to 0.1%) based on its frequency. The chain's CDR3 is CASSLVGLAGGGQFF. This rearrangement joins TRBV11-2 to TRBJ2-1; TCRdb indicates TRBD2, and absent DNA this call remains unverified. Germline loops: CDR1 SGHAT, CDR2 FQNNGV. The CDR3 runs to 15 residues. No DNA was logged.

This clone registers large (0.1 to 1%) by frequency. V and J are TRBV28 and TRBJ2-7; TCRdb calls TRBD2, which cannot be checked without DNA. The CDR3 has 15 amino acids. The record lacks a DNA sequence. Germline V gives CDR1 MDHEN, CDR2 SYDVKM. CDR3 protein: CASSLIGLGSHEQYF.

This clone registers large (0.1 to 1%) by frequency. The V gene is TRBV14, the J gene TRBJ2-6. Looked up from germline, CDR1 is SGHDN and CDR2 is FVKESK. The CDR3 length is 16 residues. No DNA is given. This CDR3 reads CASSLLGSAGANVLTF.